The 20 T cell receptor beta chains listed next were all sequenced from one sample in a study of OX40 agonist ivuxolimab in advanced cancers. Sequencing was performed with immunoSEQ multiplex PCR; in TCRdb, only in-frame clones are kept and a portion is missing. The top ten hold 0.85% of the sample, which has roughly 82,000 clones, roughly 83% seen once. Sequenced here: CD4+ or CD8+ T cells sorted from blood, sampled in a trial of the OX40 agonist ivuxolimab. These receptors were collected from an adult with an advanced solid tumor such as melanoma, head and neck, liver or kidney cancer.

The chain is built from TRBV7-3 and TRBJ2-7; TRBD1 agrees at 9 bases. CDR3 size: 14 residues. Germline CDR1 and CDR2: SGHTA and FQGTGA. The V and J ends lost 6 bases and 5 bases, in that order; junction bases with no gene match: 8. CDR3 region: CASSLQGAGDEQYF. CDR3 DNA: TGTGCCAGCAGTCTACAGGGGGCTGGGGACGAGCAGTACTTC.

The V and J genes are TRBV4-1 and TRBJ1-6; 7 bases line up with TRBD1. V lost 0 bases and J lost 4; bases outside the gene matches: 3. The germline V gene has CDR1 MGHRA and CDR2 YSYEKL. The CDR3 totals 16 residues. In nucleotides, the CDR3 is TGCGCCAGCAGCCAAGATCACAGGGGTTATAATTCACCCCTCCACTTT. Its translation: CASSQDHRGYNSPLHF.

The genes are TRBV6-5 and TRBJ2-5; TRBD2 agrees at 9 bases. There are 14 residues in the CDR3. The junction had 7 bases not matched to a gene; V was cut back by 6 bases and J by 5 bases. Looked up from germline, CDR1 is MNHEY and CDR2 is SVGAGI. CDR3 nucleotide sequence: TGTGCCAGCAGGACGGGACTAGCTCGGGAGACCCAGTACTTC. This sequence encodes CASRTGLARETQYF.

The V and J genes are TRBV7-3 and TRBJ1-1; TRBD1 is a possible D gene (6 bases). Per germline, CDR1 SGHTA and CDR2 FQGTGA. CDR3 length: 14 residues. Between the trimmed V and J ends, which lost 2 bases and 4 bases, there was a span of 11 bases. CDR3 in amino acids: CASSLGGLGTEAFF. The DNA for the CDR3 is TGTGCCAGCAGCTTAGGGGGCCTAGGCACTGAAGCTTTCTTT.

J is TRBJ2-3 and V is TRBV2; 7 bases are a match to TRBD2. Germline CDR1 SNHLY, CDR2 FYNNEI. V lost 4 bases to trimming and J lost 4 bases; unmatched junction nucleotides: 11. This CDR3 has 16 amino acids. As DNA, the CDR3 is TGTGCCAGCAGTGGAGTGGGAGCGGGGAGGTCAGATACGCAGTATTTT. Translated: CASSGVGAGRSDTQYF.

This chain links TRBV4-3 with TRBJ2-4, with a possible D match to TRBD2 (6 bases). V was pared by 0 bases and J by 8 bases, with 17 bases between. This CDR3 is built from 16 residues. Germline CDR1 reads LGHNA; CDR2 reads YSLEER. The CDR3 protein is CASSQDDGLASDIQYF. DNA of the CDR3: TGCGCCAGCAGCCAAGACGATGGCCTAGCGTCCGACATTCAGTACTTC.

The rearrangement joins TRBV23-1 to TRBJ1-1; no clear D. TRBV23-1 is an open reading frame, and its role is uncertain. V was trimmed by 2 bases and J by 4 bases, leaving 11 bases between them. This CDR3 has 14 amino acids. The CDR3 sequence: CASSQTMKPTEAFF. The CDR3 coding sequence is TGCGCCAGCAGTCAAACGATGAAACCCACTGAAGCTTTCTTT.

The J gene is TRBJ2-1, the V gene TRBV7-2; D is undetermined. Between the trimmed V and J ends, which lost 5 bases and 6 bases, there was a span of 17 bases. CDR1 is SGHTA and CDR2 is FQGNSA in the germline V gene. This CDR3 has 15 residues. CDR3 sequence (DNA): TGTGCCAGCAGCCCCCCGTCTAGTGTTCGCAATGAGCAGTTCTTC. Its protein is CASSPPSSVRNEQFF.

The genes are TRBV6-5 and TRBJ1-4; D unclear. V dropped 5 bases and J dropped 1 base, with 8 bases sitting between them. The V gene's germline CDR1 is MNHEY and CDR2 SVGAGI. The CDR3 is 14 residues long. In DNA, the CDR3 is TGTGCCAGCAGTCTGAGAGGAACTAATGAAAAACTGTTTTTT. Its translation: CASSLRGTNEKLFF.

The CDR3 region has the DNA TGTGCCAGCAGCAAACAGGGTCCTAACTATGGCTACACCTTC. Amino acid sequence: CASSKQGPNYGYTF. This chain links TRBV9 with TRBJ1-2; D perhaps matches TRBD1 (6 bases). The V and J ends lost 4 bases and 0 bases respectively, with 10 bases between them. This CDR3 has 14 amino acids. The germline CDR1 and CDR2 sequences are SGDLS and YYNGEE.

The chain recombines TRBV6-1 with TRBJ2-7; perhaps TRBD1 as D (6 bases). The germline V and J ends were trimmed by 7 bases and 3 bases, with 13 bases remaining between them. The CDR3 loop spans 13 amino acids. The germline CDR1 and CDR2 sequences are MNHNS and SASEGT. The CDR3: CASTMLGGYEQYF. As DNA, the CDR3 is TGTGCCAGCACCATGTTAGGGGGCTACGAGCAGTACTTC.

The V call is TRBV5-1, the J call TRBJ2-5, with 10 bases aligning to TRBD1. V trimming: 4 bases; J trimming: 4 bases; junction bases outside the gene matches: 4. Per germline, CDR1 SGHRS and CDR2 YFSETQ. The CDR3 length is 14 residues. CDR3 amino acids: CASSGTGAGETQYF. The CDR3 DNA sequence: TGCGCCAGCAGCGGGACAGGGGCGGGAGAGACCCAGTACTTC.

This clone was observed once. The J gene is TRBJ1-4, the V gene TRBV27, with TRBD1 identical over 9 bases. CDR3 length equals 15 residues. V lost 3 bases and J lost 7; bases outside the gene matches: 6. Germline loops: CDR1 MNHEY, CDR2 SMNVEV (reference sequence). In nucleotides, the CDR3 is TGTGCCAGCAGTTTTGGGGACAGGGTGGGTGAAAAACTGTTTTTT. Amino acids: CASSFGDRVGEKLFF. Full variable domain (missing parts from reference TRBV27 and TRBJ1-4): EAQVTQNPRYLITVTGKKLTVTCSQNMNHEYMSWYRQDPGLGLRQIYYSMNVEVTDKGDVPEGYKVSRKEKRNFPLILESPSPNQTSLYFCASSFGDRVGEKLFFGSGTQLSVL.

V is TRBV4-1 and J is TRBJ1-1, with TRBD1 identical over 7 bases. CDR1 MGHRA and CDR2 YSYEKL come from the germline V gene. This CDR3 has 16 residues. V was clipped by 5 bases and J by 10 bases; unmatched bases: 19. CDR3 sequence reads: CASSTSSRPRSGGAFF. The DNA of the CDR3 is TGCGCCAGCAGCACTTCATCGAGGCCCCGGTCAGGGGGAGCTTTCTTT.

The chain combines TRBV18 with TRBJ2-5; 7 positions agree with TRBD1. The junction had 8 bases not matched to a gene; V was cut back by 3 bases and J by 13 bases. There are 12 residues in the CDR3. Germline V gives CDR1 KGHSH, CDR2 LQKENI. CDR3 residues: CASSPGQRSWYF. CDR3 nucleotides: TGTGCCAGCTCACCGGGACAGCGTTCATGGTACTTC.

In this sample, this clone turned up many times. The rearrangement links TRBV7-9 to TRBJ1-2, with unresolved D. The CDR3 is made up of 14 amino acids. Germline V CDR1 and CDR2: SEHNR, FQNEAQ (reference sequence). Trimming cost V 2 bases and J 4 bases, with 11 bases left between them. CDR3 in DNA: TGTGCCAGCAGCTTAATTTTAGGCCTCTATGGCTACACCTTC. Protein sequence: CASSLILGLYGYTF.

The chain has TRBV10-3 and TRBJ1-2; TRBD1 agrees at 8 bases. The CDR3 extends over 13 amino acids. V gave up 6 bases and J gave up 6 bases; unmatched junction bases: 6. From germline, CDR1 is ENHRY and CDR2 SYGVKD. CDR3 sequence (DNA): TGTGCCATCAGCCCTGCAGGGGGCCATGGCTACACCTTC. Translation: CAISPAGGHGYTF.

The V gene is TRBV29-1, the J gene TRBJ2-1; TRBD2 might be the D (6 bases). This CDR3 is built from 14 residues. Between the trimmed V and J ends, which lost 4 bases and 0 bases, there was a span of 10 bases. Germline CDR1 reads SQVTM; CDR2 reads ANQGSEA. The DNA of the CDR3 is TGCAGCGTTGGGGCGGGGAGCTCCTACAATGAGCAGTTCTTC. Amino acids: CSVGAGSSYNEQFF.

This CDR3 reads CASSQDYGQGREAFF. As DNA, the CDR3 is TGCGCCAGCAGCCAAGATTATGGGCAGGGGCGGGAAGCTTTCTTT. This chain joins TRBV4-3 and TRBJ1-1; perhaps TRBD1 as D (6 bases). The CDR3 loop spans 15 amino acids. The ends were cut back, 0 bases at V and 8 bases at J, with 16 bases in the middle. From germline, CDR1 is LGHNA and CDR2 YSLEER.

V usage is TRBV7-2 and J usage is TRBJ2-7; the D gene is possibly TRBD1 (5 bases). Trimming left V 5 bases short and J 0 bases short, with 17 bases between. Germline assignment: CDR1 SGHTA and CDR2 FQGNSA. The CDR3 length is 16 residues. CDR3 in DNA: TGTGCCAGCAGCCCCGCAGGGCCCGTTTACTCCTACGAGCAGTACTTC. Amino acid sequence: CASSPAGPVYSYEQYF.